The clone carrying this TCR beta chain was seen a single time. V shed 6 bases, J shed 5 bases, and the junction held 4 bases outside the gene matches. Germline CDR1 is SQVTM and CDR2 is ANQGSEA. CDR3 length equals 12 residues. These data are taken from a study of technical replicates of blood from a few donors. This table comes from immunoSEQ multiplex PCR, and its TCRdb copy is limited to in-frame clones, with some not included. The data show about 80,000 clones, with around 96% seen just once and roughly 0.34% held by the top ten. Sequencing was carried out using T cells isolated from PBMCs. The sequence was obtained from a human donor in good health. The chain joins TRBV29-1 to TRBJ1-5; 7 bases agree with TRBD1. For the CDR3, the DNA is TGCAGCGTCAGACAGGGAGATCAGCCCCAGCATTTT. Protein product: CSVRQGDQPQHF.